A single sample is the source of the 19 T cell receptor beta chains below, sequenced in a study of shared clonotypes between healthy human individuals. TCRdb keeps only in-frame clones here, not all; method: immunoSEQ multiplex PCR. In the table there are 550,000 to 850,000 clones, around 67% of which are singletons. Sequencing input: memory CD4+ T cells sorted from blood. The subset here: CD45RA-negative fraction. The receptors stem from a woman aged 25 to 39 in good health.

This clone was detected ten times or more. The chain is built from TRBV14 and TRBJ1-1; no definite D call. CDR1 and CDR2 from the germline V gene are SGHDN and FVKESK. V was shortened by 4 bases and J by 1 base, with 13 bases between the two germline ends. The CDR3 has 15 residues. CDR3 coding DNA: TGTGCCAGCAGCCCTCCAGGCAGCACGAACACTGAAGCTTTCTTT. Translation gives CASSPPGSTNTEAFF.

The rearrangement joins TRBV2 to TRBJ2-1; TRBD2 matches 7 bases. The J segment lost 15 bases and the V segment lost 6 bases, leaving 20 bases of the junction unmatched. The CDR3 sequence is 15 residues long. CDR1 and CDR2 from the germline V gene are SNHLY and FYNNEI. CDR3 sequence reads: CASRGGISAPQLRFF. The CDR3 DNA is TGTGCCAGCAGGGGAGGGATTAGCGCCCCCCAACTTCGGTTCTTC.

This clone has only a few counts. Other DNA sequences from this sample encode an identical CDR3 as well. V gene TRBV5-1 combines with J gene TRBJ2-1; perhaps TRBD2 as D (5 bases). CDR3 size: 15 residues. CDR1 and CDR2 from the germline V gene are SGHRS and YFSETQ. Trimming left V 4 bases short and J 0 bases short, with 11 bases between. CDR3 amino acids: CASSKDSGSYNEQFF. In DNA, the CDR3 is TGCGCCAGCAGCAAGGACTCGGGCTCCTACAATGAGCAGTTCTTC.

The rearrangement joins TRBV6-5 to TRBJ2-5; 9 bases fit TRBD2. The J call may be wrong; the DNA end is better matched by TRBJ2-7. This CDR3 comprises 15 residues. CDR1 is MNHEY, CDR2 SVGAGI, per germline. The CDR3 is CASSYSGRRTGEQYF. The CDR3 coding sequence is TGTGCCAGCAGTTATAGCGGGAGAAGAACGGGCGAGCAGTACTTC.

The chain couples TRBV5-1 to TRBJ2-7; TRBD1 matches 9 bases. CDR1 is SGHRS and CDR2 is YFSETQ in the germline V gene. The CDR3 contains 14 residues. Germline trimming cut 5 bases from V and 5 bases from J; bases unmatched to any gene: 8. This CDR3 is CASSPLGQGNEQYF. CDR3 nucleotide sequence: TGCGCCAGCAGTCCCTTAGGACAGGGGAACGAGCAGTACTTC.

This chain links TRBV29-1 with TRBJ2-5, with 8 bases aligning to TRBD2. Germline CDR1 is SQVTM and CDR2 is ANQGSEA. V trimming: 8 bases; J trimming: 1 base; junction bases outside the gene matches: 9. CDR3 length equals 14 residues. CDR3 loop: CSIRIAGSQETQYF. CDR3 nucleotide sequence: TGCAGCATAAGAATAGCGGGGAGCCAAGAGACCCAGTACTTC.

J is TRBJ2-6 and V is TRBV7-9; weak D call: TRBD1 (6 bases). The germline V gene encodes CDR1 SEHNR and CDR2 FQNEAQ (reference sequence). Trimming pared 5 bases from V and 2 bases from J, leaving 7 bases between. The CDR3 has 14 amino acids. The CDR3 protein is CASSPGAGANVLTF. Here the CDR3 DNA reads TGTGCCAGCAGCCCAGGGGCTGGGGCCAACGTCCTGACTTTC.

The rearrangement joins TRBV6-6 to TRBJ2-7, with a tentative D call TRBD1 (7 bases). Deletions cut 6 bases from V and 3 bases from J, with 12 bases between. CDR3 length: 13 amino acids. The germline gives CDR1 MNHNY, CDR2 SVGAGI (reference sequence). The CDR3 DNA reads as TGTGCCAGCAGCTGGCGGGACAGCTACGAGCAGTACTTC. Translating gives CASSWRDSYEQYF.

This clone was seen a few times. J is TRBJ2-1 and V is TRBV7-3; D possibly uses TRBD1 or TRBD2 (5 bases each). The CDR3 sequence is 13 residues long. V dropped 4 bases and J dropped 9 bases, with 13 bases sitting between them. Germline CDR1 reads SGHTA; CDR2 reads FQGTGA. The CDR3 is CASSSPGRREQFF. CDR3 bases: TGTGCCAGCAGCTCACCGGGACGCCGTGAGCAGTTCTTC.

The V call is TRBV6-6, the J call TRBJ2-5; 10 bases agree with TRBD1. Trimming cost V 5 bases and J 6 bases; bases outside gene matches: 9. This CDR3 spans 15 amino acids. Germline V gives CDR1 MNHNY, CDR2 SVGAGI (reference sequence). CDR3 in amino acids: CASSLRDRGFQTQYF. In DNA form, the CDR3 reads TGTGCCAGCAGTCTCCGGGACAGGGGATTCCAGACCCAGTACTTC.

This chain connects TRBV5-1 to TRBJ2-2; 12 nucleotides align to TRBD2. Per the germline V gene, CDR1 is SGHRS and CDR2 is YFSETQ. J gave up 8 bases and V 0 bases, and 5 bases lay outside the gene matches. The CDR3 covers 16 residues. CDR3 sequence: CASSLGLTSGSGELFF. CDR3 sequence (DNA): TGCGCCAGCAGCTTGGGTCTGACTAGCGGGAGTGGGGAGCTGTTTTTT.

The gene calls are TRBV5-1 and TRBJ2-6, with D uncertain. The length of the CDR3 is 15 residues. The V end lost 2 bases, the J end lost 0 bases, and 6 bases lay between the germline ends. Per the germline V gene, CDR1 is SGHRS and CDR2 is YFSETQ. The CDR3 is CASSFSASGANVLTF. The CDR3 coding sequence is TGCGCCAGCAGCTTTTCCGCCTCTGGGGCCAACGTCCTGACTTTC.

This clone has only a few counts. The rearrangement joins TRBV6-5 to TRBJ2-1; 8 nucleotides match TRBD1. Per germline, CDR1 MNHEY and CDR2 SVGAGI. This CDR3 has 14 amino acids. Trimming at V came to 6 bases and at J to 8 bases, leaving 9 bases not matched to a gene. Here the CDR3 reads CASSRGQGAYEQFF. The CDR3 DNA sequence: TGTGCCAGCAGCCGGGGGCAGGGGGCGTATGAGCAGTTCTTC.

This rearrangement joins TRBV19 to TRBJ2-7, with D possibly matching TRBD2 (6 bases). Trimming took 6 bases from V and 5 from J, leaving 17 bases between them. The germline gives CDR1 LNHDA, CDR2 SQIVND (reference sequence). The CDR3 has 14 residues. CDR3 nucleotide sequence: TGTGCCAGTAGCCCGGCTAGCGCTCCTCACGAGCAGTACTTC. Translation gives CASSPASAPHEQYF. Full variable domain (rest looked up from reference TRBV19 and TRBJ2-7): DGGITQSPKYLFRKEGQNVTLSCEQNLNHDAMYWYRQDPGQGLRLIYYSQIVNDFQKGDIAEGYSVSREKKESFPLTVTSAQKNPTAFYLCASSPASAPHEQYFGPGTRLTVT.

Only a few counts were recorded for this clone. Other DNA sequences of this sample code for an identical CDR3. V usage is TRBV28 and J usage is TRBJ2-3; tentative D call: TRBD2 (6 bases). Trimming removed 3 bases from V and 3 bases from J, with 13 bases in between. Germline-derived CDR1 and CDR2 are MDHEN and SYDVKM. This CDR3 has 15 residues. CDR3 amino acids: CASSFQGLVTDTQYF. The CDR3 region has the DNA TGTGCCAGCAGTTTTCAGGGACTCGTTACAGATACGCAGTATTTT.

The CDR3 reads CASSQRGLNSGANVLTF. For the CDR3, the DNA is TGCGCCAGCAGCCAGAGGGGACTGAACTCTGGGGCCAACGTCCTGACTTTC. This chain links TRBV5-1 with TRBJ2-6; TRBD2 is a possible D gene (6 bases). With 4 bases removed from V and 0 bases from J, the gap between germline ends came to 14 bases. This CDR3 contains 17 residues. In germline, CDR1 is SGHRS, CDR2 YFSETQ.

The chain carries TRBV11-2 and TRBJ2-3, with D possibly TRBD2 on 6 matching bases. The CDR3 has 15 residues. Trimming took 3 bases from V and 3 from J, leaving 13 bases between them. The germline V gene encodes CDR1 SGHAT and CDR2 FQNNGV. The CDR3 nucleotides are TGTGCCAGCAGCTTGCTCCTCGCGGGGACAGATACGCAGTATTTT. Protein sequence: CASSLLLAGTDTQYF.

This clone was counted between two and nine times. The chain recombines TRBV27 with TRBJ2-1; maybe TRBD1 (5 bases). Trimming pared 5 bases from V and 8 bases from J, leaving 13 bases between. The CDR3 contains 13 residues. Looked up from germline, CDR1 is MNHEY and CDR2 is SMNVEV (reference sequence). In nucleotides, the CDR3 is TGTGCCAGCAGTCCTTGGACACGCGATGAGCAGTTCTTC. Translating it yields CASSPWTRDEQFF.

The chain employs TRBV5-1 and TRBJ2-3; 12 nucleotides line up with TRBD2. This CDR3 is 16 amino acids long. The V gene's germline CDR1 is SGHRS and CDR2 YFSETQ. Trimming at V came to 3 bases and at J to 6 bases, leaving 8 bases not matched to a gene. The CDR3 protein is CASSWGWTSGTDTQYF. Written as DNA, the CDR3 is TGCGCCAGCAGCTGGGGGTGGACTAGCGGGACGGATACGCAGTATTTT. Complete variable domain (other parts from reference TRBV5-1 and TRBJ2-3): KAGVTQTPRYLIKTRGQQVTLSCSPISGHRSVSWYQQTPGQGLQFLFEYFSETQRNKGNFPGRFSGRQFSNSRSEMNVSTLELGDSALYLCASSWGWTSGTDTQYFGPGTRLTVL.